This is a list of T cell receptor beta chains from one sample in a study of T cell responses to AZD1222 COVID-19 vaccine. TCRdb's copy holds only in-frame clones and misses some; the assay was immunoSEQ multiplex PCR. Of more than 150,000 clones detected, roughly nine tenths appear once; the ten largest clones hold 3% to 4%. The sample here was peripheral blood, taken 28 days after the second AZD1222 dose. These TCRs come from an adult who received the AZD1222 COVID-19 vaccine. Each CDR3 is given without its conserved first and last residue.

V,J,CDR3
TRBV25-1,TRBJ2-1,ASIASGGYNEQF
TRBV9,TRBJ2-1,ASSADRSGNEQF
TRBV5-4,TRBJ1-1,ASSLVGEAKAF
TRBV11-3,TRBJ2-2,ASSFNLGTANTGELF
TRBV6-5,TRBJ1-6,ASNPDSSNSPLH
TRBV5-4,TRBJ1-3,ASSLDTFSGNTIY
TRBV4-1,TRBJ2-3,ASSQVGGVGTDTQY
TRBV11-3,TRBJ2-6,ASSFLVAGANVLT
TRBV12-3/TRBV12-4,TRBJ1-5,ASSLRGNQPQH
TRBV5-1,TRBJ2-7,ASSFRTESYEQY
TRBV5-1,TRBJ1-1,ASSWRTQGATEAF
TRBV9,TRBJ2-1,ASSVERHSSSEQF
TRBV5-1,TRBJ2-7,ASSRNGAGTYEGQY
TRBV7-9,TRBJ2-1,ASSPRPITYNEQF
TRBV29-1,TRBJ2-5,SVDGGMVAGGSETQY
TRBV24-1,TRBJ1-1,ATSDPRANTEAF
TRBV7-3,TRBJ1-1,ASRLMLNTEAF
TRBV18,TRBJ1-2,ASLGALSGGYT
TRBV6-5,TRBJ1-1,ASGTLYTEASKAF
TRBV6-5,TRBJ1-3,ASSYTTGSGNTIY
TRBV2,TRBJ1-5,ASSDRSVSNQPQH
TRBV20-1,TRBJ2-4,SASERPGKNIQY
TRBV2,TRBJ2-1,ASRGGSGRGSYNEQF
TRBV10-3,TRBJ1-2,AISENLGTGIGYT
TRBV7-2,TRBJ2-2,ASSLRRGSSGELF
TRBV10-3,TRBJ2-2,AISESPYRENTGELF
TRBV28,TRBJ1-2,ASSFWSYRDSNYGYT
TRBV28,TRBJ1-3,ASRVRGRPGGNTIY
TRBV15,TRBJ2-1,ATSRASGSNEQF
TRBV21-1,TRBJ1-5,ASSNGGRRSPSKQGAQPQH
TRBV9,TRBJ2-5,ASSGPLAGVRETQY
TRBV5-6,TRBJ2-7,ASSLAGVPYEQY
TRBV28,TRBJ2-1,ASSPRILASSYNEQF